This T cell receptor (beta chain) is drawn from a study of T cells in Graves' hyperthyroidism and ophthalmopathy. Hyperthyroidism, newly diagnosed and lasting under 2 months, affected patients aged 18 to 65. PBMCs were collected from an approximately 10 ml volume of fresh peripheral blood. TCR beta CDR3 region amplification was performed from RNA transcripts. Researchers ran a first-round RT-PCR on the TCR CDR3 using the HTBI primer set. From the multiplex PCR reads, TCRdb called clonotypes with MiXCR, one entry per CDR3 protein. Among fewer than 900,000 distinct CDR3 sequences listed, under 20% were seen once. Ten or more counts support this clonotype. What it recognizes is unknown. Findings and caveats of the study: Blood samples included most of the expanded thyroid clonotypes exceeding 0.001. Ophthalmopathy could be told apart from stable hyperthyroidism with a 13 V-J model.

This clonotype was sampled from a woman in her forties or fifties with Graves' hyperthyroidism that later progressed to Graves' ophthalmopathy. The sequenced sample consisted of blood.

For the CDR3, the DNA is TGCGCCAGCAGCCACCGGACAGGGGGCCACGAGCAGTACTTC. Amino acids: CASSHRTGGHEQYF. This rearrangement joins TRBV5-1 to TRBJ2-7; 11 positions match TRBD1. Germline values: CDR1 SGHRS, CDR2 YFSETQ. This CDR3 has 14 amino acids. V trimming: 4 bases; J trimming: 5 bases; junction bases outside the gene matches: 5.